Listed below are T cell receptor beta chains from one sample, sequenced in a study of OX40 agonist ivuxolimab in advanced cancers. Clones were read by immunoSEQ multiplex PCR, and TCRdb kept only the in-frame ones, dropping some. The repertoire holds around 46,000 clones, with about 89% as singletons. The sequences come from CD4+ or CD8+ T cells sorted from blood, collected in a trial of the OX40 agonist ivuxolimab. All receptors come from an adult with an advanced solid tumor such as melanoma, head and neck, liver or kidney cancer. The CDR3 runs from the conserved cysteine through the conserved F or W. A D gene is named only where the DNA matches it firmly. Clone size is not always given. Where it is, it says once, few, many or a class for expanded clones.

J gene | D gene | V gene | clone size | CDR3 DNA | CDR3 protein
TRBJ2-7 | - | TRBV29-1 | - | TGCAGCGTTGAAGAAGGTTTGGAGGGGCAGTACTTC | CSVEEGLEGQYF
TRBJ1-2 | - | TRBV13 | - | TGTGCCAGCAGCTCTCGGGGTAGCTTTATGGCCGGCTACACCTTC | CASSSRGSFMAGYTF
TRBJ1-1 | TRBD1 | TRBV29-1 | - | TGCAGCGTTCCAGGGGGCAGCATGAACACTGAAGCTTTCTTT | CSVPGGSMNTEAFF
TRBJ2-3 | - | TRBV27 | - | TGTGCCAGCAGGCTGGGAGTCCCTACAGATACGCAGTATTTT | CASRLGVPTDTQYF
TRBJ2-1 | TRBD1 | TRBV29-1 | - | TGCAGCGTTGTACAGGGACAGGGGACGCCTAGCTCCTACAATGAGCAGTTCTTC | CSVVQGQGTPSSYNEQFF
TRBJ2-7 | - | TRBV14 | - | TGTGCCAGCAGCCAAGATTCGCGGGGTGGCTACGAGCAGTACTTC | CASSQDSRGGYEQYF
TRBJ2-3 | - | TRBV28 | - | TGTGCCAGCAGTTTGGGGGAGGTGGCCACAGATACGCAGTATTTT | CASSLGEVATDTQYF
TRBJ1-4 | TRBD1 | TRBV7-9 | - | TGTGCCAGCAGCCTAACTGGACAGGGGAGGGAAAAACTGTTTTTT | CASSLTGQGREKLFF
TRBJ1-4 | - | TRBV4-2 | - | TGTGCCAGCAGCCAAGAGGCCGCAGGGAGGGAAAAACTGTTTTTT | CASSQEAAGREKLFF
TRBJ1-5 | - | TRBV10-2 | - | TGCGCCAGCAGGGGTTTAATCAATCAGCCCCAGCATTTT | CASRGLINQPQHF
TRBJ2-3 | - | TRBV27 | - | TGTGCCAGCAGTTTATCGAGGGGCACAGATACGCAGTATTTT | CASSLSRGTDTQYF
TRBJ1-3 | - | TRBV6-5 | - | TGTGCCAGCAGTAAAGGACAGCTCTCTGGAAACACCATATATTTT | CASSKGQLSGNTIYF
TRBJ2-3 | - | TRBV21-1 | - | TGTGCCAGCAGCAAAGGCTGTGAGACTAGCGGGGGCCCCGGCACAGATACGCAGTATTTT | CASSKGCETSGGPGTDTQYF
TRBJ2-3 | TRBD2 | TRBV18 | - | TGTGCCAGCTCACCTGAGACTAGCGTAAACACAGATACGCAGTATTTT | CASSPETSVNTDTQYF
TRBJ2-7 | - | TRBV29-1 | - | TGCAGCGTTGAAAAGAGCTCCTACGAGCAGTACTTC | CSVEKSSYEQYF
TRBJ2-4 | - | TRBV7-9 | - | TGTGCCAGCAGCTTAGCAGGGGACACCTTCAGGGGCAAAAACATTCAGTACTTC | CASSLAGDTFRGKNIQYF
TRBJ2-5 | TRBD1 | TRBV5-4 | - | TGTGCCAGCAGCCCCGGGACAGGGGGAGAAGAGACCCAGTACTTC | CASSPGTGGEETQYF
TRBJ1-2 | - | TRBV6-6 | - | TGTGCCAGCAGTTACTCTATGGACCGAAACTATGGCTACACCTTC | CASSYSMDRNYGYTF
TRBJ2-1 | TRBD1 | TRBV15 | - | TGTGCCACCAGCACCCGGGACAGTCAGAATGAGCAGTTCTTC | CATSTRDSQNEQFF
TRBJ2-2 | - | TRBV5-6 | - | TGTGCCAGCAGCTTGTATAATGACTACCTTAACACCGGGGAGCTGTTTTTT | CASSLYNDYLNTGELFF
TRBJ1-3 | - | TRBV2 | - | TGTGCCAGCAGAGATGGGTCTGGAAACACCATATATTTT | CASRDGSGNTIYF
TRBJ2-7 | - | TRBV6-1 | few | TGTGCCAGCAGTGAAGTGAAGGGGGTTCGCGAGCAGTACTTC | CASSEVKGVREQYF
TRBJ1-2 | - | TRBV6-5 | - | TGTGCCAGCAGTTACCAGGGAGGTACCTATGGCTACACCTTC | CASSYQGGTYGYTF
TRBJ2-2 | TRBD2 | TRBV27 | once | TGTGCCAGCAGTTTATCTGTCCCAGCGGGGGGGTGGGGCGGGGAGCTGTTTTTT | CASSLSVPAGGWGGELFF
TRBJ2-7 | - | TRBV19 | - | TGTGCCAGTAGCCCGGACCCCTACGAGCAGTACTTC | CASSPDPYEQYF
TRBJ2-1 | - | TRBV19 | once | TGCTATCGGGGGTATGAGCAGTTCTTC | CYRGYEQFF
TRBJ2-1 | TRBD2 | TRBV5-5 | - | TGTGCCAGCAGTTTTGCGGGAGATTACAATGAGCAGTTCTTC | CASSFAGDYNEQFF
TRBJ2-1 | - | TRBV11-2 | - | TGTGCCAGCAGCTTAGAAGGCGCGTTCGACAATGAGCAGTTCTTC | CASSLEGAFDNEQFF
TRBJ1-4 | TRBD1 | TRBV7-9 | - | TGTGCCAGCAGCTTAGCCCCACAGGGGGGCAGTGAAAAACTGTTTTTT | CASSLAPQGGSEKLFF